The entry below gives a single T cell receptor (beta chain) sequence along with its context. Profiled with immunoSEQ multiplex PCR; TCRdb holds only in-frame clones, not every one. This table holds a few hundred thousand clones, roughly 80% found once. Deletions cut 4 bases from V and 6 bases from J, with 10 bases between. Germline CDR1 is MGHRA and CDR2 is YSYEKL. The CDR3 sequence is 13 residues long. The data originate from a study of blood T cell repertoires in COVID-19. The sequenced sample consisted of PBMCs or T cells enriched from blood (not recorded which). This chain connects TRBV4-1 to TRBJ1-5; D possibly corresponds to TRBD1 (5 bases). The clonotype originates from a woman aged 45-65 years who had recovered from COVID-19. In DNA, the CDR3 is TGCGCCAGCAGCCTGGGGGGTTTTCAGCCCCAGCATTTT. It yields the protein CASSLGGFQPQHF.